This TCR beta chain is from a study of blood T cell repertoires in COVID-19. The junction had 6 bases not matched to a gene; V was cut back by 2 bases and J by 6 bases. The CDR3 totals 16 residues. The V gene's germline CDR1 is SGHDN and CDR2 FVKESK. The protocol was immunoSEQ multiplex PCR, while the TCRdb copy is restricted to in-frame clones and leaves out a portion. The table shows some 240,000 clones, with about nine tenths occurring only once. The rearrangement links TRBV14 to TRBJ2-2; 10 bases are shared with TRBD1. Sequences were obtained from peripheral blood. The receptor was derived from a man aged 55 to 70 who had recovered from COVID-19. The CDR3 is CASSQILGQGAGELFF. As DNA, the CDR3 is TGTGCCAGCAGCCAAATTCTCGGACAGGGGGCCGGGGAGCTGTTTTTT.